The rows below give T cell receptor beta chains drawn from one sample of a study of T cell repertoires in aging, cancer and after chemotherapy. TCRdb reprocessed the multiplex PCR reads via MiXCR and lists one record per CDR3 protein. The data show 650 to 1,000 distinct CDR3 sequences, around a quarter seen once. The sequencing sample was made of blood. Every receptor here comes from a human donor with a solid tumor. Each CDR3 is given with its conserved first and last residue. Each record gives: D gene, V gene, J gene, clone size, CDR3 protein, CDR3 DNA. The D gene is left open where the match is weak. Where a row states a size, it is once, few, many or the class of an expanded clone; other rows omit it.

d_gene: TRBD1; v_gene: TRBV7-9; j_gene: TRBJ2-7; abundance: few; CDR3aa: CASRSASGGFYEQYF; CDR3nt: TGTGCCAGCAGAAGTGCCTCAGGGGGCTTCTACGAGCAGTACTTC
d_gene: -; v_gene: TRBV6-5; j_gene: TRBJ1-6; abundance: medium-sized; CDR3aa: CASSYTRGVGYNSPLHF; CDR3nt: TGTGCCAGCAGTTACACCCGAGGGGTGGGCTATAATTCACCCCTCCACTTT
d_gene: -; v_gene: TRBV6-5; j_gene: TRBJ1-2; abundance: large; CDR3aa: CASSPGGDYGYTF; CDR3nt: TGTGCCAGCAGCCCGGGGGGGGACTATGGCTACACCTTC
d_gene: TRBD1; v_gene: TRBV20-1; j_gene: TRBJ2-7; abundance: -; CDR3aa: CSARTGIEQYF; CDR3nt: TGCAGTGCCAGGACAGGGATCGAGCAGTACTTC
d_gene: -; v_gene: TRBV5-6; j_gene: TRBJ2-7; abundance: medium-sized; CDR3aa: CASSLVDEQYF; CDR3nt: TGTGCCAGCAGCTTGGTCGACGAGCAGTACTTC
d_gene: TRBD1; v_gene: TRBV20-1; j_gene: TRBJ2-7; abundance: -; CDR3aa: CSAAGQGGSYEQYF; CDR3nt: TGCAGTGCAGCTGGACAGGGGGGATCCTACGAGCAGTACTTC
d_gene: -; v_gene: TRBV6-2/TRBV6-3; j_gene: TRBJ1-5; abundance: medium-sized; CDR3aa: CASTQDGVIQPQHF; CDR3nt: TGTGCCAGCACTCAAGACGGGGTTATCCAGCCCCAGCATTTT
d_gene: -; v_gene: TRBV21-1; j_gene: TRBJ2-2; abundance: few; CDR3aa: CASSKVPAPRPKQGSNTGELFF; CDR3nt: TGTGCCAGCAGCAAAGTCCCGGCGCCAAGGCCAAAACAGGGCTCGAACACCGGGGAGCTGTTTTTT
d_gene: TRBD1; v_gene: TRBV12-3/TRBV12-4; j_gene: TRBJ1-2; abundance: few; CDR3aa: CATRPGTGKGYTF; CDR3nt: TGTGCCACGAGGCCCGGGACAGGGAAAGGCTACACCTTC
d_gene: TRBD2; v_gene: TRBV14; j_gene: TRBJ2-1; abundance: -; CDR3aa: CASSQDRTSGSFYNEQFF; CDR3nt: TGTGCCAGCAGCCAAGACCGGACTAGCGGGAGTTTCTACAATGAGCAGTTCTTC
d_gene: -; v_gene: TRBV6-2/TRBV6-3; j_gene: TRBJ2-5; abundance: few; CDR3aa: CASAWVPFETQYF; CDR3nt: TGTGCCAGCGCTTGGGTCCCTTTTGAGACCCAGTACTTC
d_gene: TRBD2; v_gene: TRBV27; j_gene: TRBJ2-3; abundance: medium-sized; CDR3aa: CASSFLPSGGGTDTQYF; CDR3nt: TGTGCCAGCAGCTTTCTACCTAGCGGGGGAGGCACAGATACGCAGTATTTT
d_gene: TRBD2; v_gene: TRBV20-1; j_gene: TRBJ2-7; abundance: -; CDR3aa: CSARALAGEYEQNF; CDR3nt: TGCAGTGCTAGGGCCCTAGCGGGAGAATACGAGCAGAACTTC
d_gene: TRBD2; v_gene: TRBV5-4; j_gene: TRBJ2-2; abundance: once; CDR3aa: CASSSGGGAGELFF; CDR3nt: TGTGCCAGCAGCTCGGGCGGGGGGGCCGGGGAGCTGTTTTTT
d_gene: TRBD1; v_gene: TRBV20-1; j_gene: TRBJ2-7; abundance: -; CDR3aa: CSARDGQGTEQYF; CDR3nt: TGCAGTGCTAGAGACGGACAGGGGACCGAGCAGTACTTC
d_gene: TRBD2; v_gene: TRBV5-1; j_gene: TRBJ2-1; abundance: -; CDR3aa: CASSPRLAGGIHEQFF; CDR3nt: TGCGCCAGCAGCCCACGACTAGCGGGAGGTATTCATGAGCAGTTCTTC
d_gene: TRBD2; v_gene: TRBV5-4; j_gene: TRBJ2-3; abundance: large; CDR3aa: CASSSRLAGGPTDTQYF; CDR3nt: TGTGCCAGCAGCTCGAGACTAGCGGGGGGGCCGACAGATACGCAGTATTTT
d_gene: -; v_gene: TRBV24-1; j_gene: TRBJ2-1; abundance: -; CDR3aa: CATSDLRGGSYNEQFF; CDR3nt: TGTGCCACCAGTGATTTGCGGGGAGGCTCCTACAATGAGCAGTTCTTC
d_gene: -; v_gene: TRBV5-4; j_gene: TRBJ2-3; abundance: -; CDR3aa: CASSFQTTDTQYF; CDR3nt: TGTGCCAGCAGCTTTCAGACCACAGATACGCAGTATTTT
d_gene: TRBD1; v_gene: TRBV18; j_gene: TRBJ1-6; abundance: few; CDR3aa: CASSPQGTENSPLHF; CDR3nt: TGTGCCAGCTCACCGCAAGGGACAGAAAATTCACCCCTCCACTTT
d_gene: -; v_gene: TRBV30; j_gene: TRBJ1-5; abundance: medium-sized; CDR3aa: CAWSSYKVALHQPQHF; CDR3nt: TGTGCCTGGAGTTCTTATAAGGTTGCACTACATCAGCCCCAGCATTTT
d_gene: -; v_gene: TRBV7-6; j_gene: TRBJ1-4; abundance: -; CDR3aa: CASSLSLNEKLFF; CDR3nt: TGTGCCAGCAGCTTAAGTCTTAATGAAAAACTGTTTTTT
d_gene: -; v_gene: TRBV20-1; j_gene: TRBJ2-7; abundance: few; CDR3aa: CSARSTPREEQYF; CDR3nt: TGCAGTGCTAGATCGACTCCGAGGGAGGAGCAGTACTTC
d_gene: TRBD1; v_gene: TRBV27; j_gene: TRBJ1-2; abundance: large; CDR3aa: CASSLRDRGIAYGYTF; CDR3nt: TGTGCCAGCAGTTTACGTGACAGGGGGATCGCCTATGGCTACACCTTC
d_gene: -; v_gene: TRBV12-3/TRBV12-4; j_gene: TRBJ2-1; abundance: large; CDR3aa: CASSPGLDEQFF; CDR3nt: TGTGCCAGCAGTCCGGGACTGGATGAGCAGTTCTTC
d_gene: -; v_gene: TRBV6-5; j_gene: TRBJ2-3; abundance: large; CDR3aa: CASSYSRERGTQYF; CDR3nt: TGTGCCAGCAGTTACTCGAGGGAGAGGGGGACGCAGTATTTT
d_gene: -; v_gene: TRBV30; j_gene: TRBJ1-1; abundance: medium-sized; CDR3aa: CAWSVGRETEAFF; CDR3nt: TGTGCCTGGAGTGTAGGCAGGGAAACTGAAGCTTTCTTT
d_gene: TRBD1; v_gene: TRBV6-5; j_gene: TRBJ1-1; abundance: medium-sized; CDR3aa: CASLDRGSNTEAFF; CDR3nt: TGTGCCAGCCTTGACAGGGGATCAAACACTGAAGCTTTCTTT
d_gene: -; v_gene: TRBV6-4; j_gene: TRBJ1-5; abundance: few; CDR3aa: CASSEQSNQPQHF; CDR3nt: TGTGCCAGCAGTGAGCAGAGCAATCAGCCCCAGCATTTT
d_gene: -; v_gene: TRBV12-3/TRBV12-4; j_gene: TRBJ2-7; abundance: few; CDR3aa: CASSFGSYEQYF; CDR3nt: TGTGCCAGCAGTTTTGGATCTTACGAGCAGTACTTC
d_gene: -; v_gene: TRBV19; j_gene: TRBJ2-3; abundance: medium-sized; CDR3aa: CASSIFARAPKPGGTDTQYF; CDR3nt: TGTGCCAGTAGTATCTTCGCTCGGGCACCAAAACCAGGGGGCACAGATACGCAGTATTTT
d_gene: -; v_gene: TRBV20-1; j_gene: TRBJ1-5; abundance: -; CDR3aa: CSAFDQGGDQPQHF; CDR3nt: TGCAGTGCTTTCGATCAAGGGGGGGATCAGCCCCAGCATTTT
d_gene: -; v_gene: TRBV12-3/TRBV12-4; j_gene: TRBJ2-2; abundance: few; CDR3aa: CASSKPRFGGDTGELFF; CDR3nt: TGTGCCAGCAGTAAGCCACGGTTCGGTGGCGACACCGGGGAGCTGTTTTTT
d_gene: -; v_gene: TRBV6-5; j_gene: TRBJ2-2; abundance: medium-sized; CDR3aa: CASSYYYDRANTGELFF; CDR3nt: TGTGCCAGCAGTTATTATTACGACAGAGCGAACACCGGGGAGCTGTTTTTT
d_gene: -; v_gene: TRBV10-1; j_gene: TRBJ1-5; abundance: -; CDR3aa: CASRSAGRGYSNQPQHF; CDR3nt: TGCGCCAGCAGGTCTGCAGGGCGGGGGTATAGCAATCAGCCCCAGCATTTT
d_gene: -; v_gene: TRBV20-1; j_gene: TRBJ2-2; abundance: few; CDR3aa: CSARDYRGTGELFF; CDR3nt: TGCAGTGCTAGAGACTACCGGGGCACCGGGGAGCTGTTTTTT
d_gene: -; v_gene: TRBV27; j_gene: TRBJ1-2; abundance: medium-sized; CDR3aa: CASSLTQGRGYTF; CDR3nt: TGTGCCAGCAGTTTAACTCAAGGACGTGGCTACACCTTC
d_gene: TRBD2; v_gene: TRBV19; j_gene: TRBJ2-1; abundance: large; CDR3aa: CASTPFPSGRDDEQFF; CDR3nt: TGTGCCAGTACCCCATTTCCTAGCGGGCGTGACGATGAGCAGTTCTTC
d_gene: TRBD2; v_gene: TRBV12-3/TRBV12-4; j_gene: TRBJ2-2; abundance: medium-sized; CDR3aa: CASSYLPGTKSGELFF; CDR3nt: TGTGCCAGCAGTTACCTCCCCGGGACTAAATCCGGGGAGCTGTTTTTT
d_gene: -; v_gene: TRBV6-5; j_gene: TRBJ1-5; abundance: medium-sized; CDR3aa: CASTPVGGINQPQHF; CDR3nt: TGTGCCAGCACCCCCGTGGGGGGAATCAATCAGCCCCAGCATTTT